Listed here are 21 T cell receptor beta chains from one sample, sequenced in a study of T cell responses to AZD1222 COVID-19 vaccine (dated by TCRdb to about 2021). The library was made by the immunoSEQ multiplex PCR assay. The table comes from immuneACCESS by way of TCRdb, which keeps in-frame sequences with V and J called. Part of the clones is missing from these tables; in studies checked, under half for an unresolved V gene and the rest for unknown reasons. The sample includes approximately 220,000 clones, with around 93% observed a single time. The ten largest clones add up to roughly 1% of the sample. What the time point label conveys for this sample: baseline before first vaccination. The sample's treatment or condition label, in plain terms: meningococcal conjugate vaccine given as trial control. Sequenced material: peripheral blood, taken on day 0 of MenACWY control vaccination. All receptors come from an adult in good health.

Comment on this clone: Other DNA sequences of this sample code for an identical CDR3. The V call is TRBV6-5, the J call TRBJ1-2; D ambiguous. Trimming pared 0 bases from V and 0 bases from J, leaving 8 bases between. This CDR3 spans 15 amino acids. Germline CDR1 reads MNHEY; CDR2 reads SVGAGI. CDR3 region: CASSYSAATNYGYTF. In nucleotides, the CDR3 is TGTGCCAGCAGTTACTCGGCAGCAACTAACTATGGCTACACCTTC.

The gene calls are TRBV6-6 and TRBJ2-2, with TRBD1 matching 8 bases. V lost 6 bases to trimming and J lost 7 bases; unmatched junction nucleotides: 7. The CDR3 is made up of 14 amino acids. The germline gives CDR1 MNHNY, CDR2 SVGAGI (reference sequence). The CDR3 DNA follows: TGTGCCAGCAGGCCGACAGGGGTGAACGGGGAGCTGTTTTTT. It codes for CASRPTGVNGELFF.

This chain's CDR3 is CASSRGTGGVDEQYF. In nucleotides, the CDR3 is TGCGCCAGCAGCAGAGGGACAGGGGGTGTGGACGAGCAGTACTTC. This chain connects TRBV5-1 to TRBJ2-7, with 11 bases fitting TRBD1. V was pared by 4 bases and J by 5 bases, with 8 bases of the junction left unmatched. This CDR3 is built from 15 residues. Germline assignment: CDR1 SGHRS and CDR2 YFSETQ. The whole variable domain, filled in from reference TRBV5-1 and TRBJ2-7, reads KAGVTQTPRYLIKTRGQQVTLSCSPISGHRSVSWYQQTPGQGLQFLFEYFSETQRNKGNFPGRFSGRQFSNSRSEMNVSTLELGDSALYLCASSRGTGGVDEQYFGPGTRLTVT.

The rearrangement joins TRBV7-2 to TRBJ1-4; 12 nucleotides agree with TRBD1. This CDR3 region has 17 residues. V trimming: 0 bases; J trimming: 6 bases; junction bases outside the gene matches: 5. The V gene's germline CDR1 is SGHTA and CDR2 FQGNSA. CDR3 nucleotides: TGTGCCAGCAGCTTAGCTAGGGACAGGGGGCTGGATGAAAAACTGTTTTTT. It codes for CASSLARDRGLDEKLFF.

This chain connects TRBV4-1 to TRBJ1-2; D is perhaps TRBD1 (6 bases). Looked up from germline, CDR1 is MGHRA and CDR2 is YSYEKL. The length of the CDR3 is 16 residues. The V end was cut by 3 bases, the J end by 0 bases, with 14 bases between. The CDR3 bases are TGCGCCAGCAGCCAGGAGACAGGACGAACTAACTATGGCTACACCTTC. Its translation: CASSQETGRTNYGYTF.

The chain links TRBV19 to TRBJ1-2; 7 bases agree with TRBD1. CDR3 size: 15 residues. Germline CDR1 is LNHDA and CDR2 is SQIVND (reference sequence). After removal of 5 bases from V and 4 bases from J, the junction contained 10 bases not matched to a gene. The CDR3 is CASSLRDRHLYGYTF. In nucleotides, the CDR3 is TGTGCCAGTAGTCTCCGGGACAGACACCTCTATGGCTACACCTTC.

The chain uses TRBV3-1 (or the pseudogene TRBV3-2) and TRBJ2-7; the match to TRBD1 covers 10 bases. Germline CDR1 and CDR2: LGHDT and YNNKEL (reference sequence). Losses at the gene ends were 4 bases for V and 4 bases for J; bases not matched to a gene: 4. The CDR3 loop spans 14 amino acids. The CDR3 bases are TGTGCCAGCAGCCCTCGACAGGGGGCTTACGAGCAGTACTTC. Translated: CASSPRQGAYEQYF.

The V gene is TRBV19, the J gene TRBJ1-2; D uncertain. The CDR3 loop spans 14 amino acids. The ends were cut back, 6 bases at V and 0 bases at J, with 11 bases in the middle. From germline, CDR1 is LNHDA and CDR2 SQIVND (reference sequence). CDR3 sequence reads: CASSQPGTNYGYTF. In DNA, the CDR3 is TGTGCCAGTAGCCAGCCGGGGACTAACTATGGCTACACCTTC.

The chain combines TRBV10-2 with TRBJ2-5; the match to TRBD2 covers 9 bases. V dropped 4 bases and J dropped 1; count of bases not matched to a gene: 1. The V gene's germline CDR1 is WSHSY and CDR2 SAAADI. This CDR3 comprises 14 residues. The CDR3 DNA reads TGCGCCAGCAGTGGTAGCGGGGGCCAAGAGACCCAGTACTTC. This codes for CASSGSGGQETQYF.

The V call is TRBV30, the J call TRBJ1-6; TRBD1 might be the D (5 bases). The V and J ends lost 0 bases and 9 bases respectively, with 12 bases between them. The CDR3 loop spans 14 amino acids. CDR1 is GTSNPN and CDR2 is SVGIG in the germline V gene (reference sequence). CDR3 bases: TGTGCCTGGAGTGTGGTAGGGGATGTTTCACCCCTCCACTTT. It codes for CAWSVVGDVSPLHF.

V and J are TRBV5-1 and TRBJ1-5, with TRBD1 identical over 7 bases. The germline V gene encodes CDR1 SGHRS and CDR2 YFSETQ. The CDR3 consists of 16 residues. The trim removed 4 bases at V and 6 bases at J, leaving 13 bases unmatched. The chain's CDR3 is CASSMGPSGGFQPQHF. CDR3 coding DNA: TGCGCCAGCAGCATGGGCCCCTCAGGGGGGTTTCAGCCCCAGCATTTT.

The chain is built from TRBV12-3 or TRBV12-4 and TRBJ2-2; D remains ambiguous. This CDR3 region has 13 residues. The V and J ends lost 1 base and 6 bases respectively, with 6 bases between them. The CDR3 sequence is CASSLEGSGELFF. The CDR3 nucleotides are TGTGCCAGCAGTTTAGAAGGGTCCGGGGAGCTGTTTTTT.

CDR3 region: CATSRDARSPLHF. Written as DNA, the CDR3 is TGTGCCACCAGCAGAGATGCTCGTTCACCCCTCCACTTT. This rearrangement joins TRBV15 to TRBJ1-6; D is uncertain. The CDR3 loop spans 13 amino acids. Germline CDR1 reads LNHNV; CDR2 reads YYDKDF (reference sequence). With 0 bases removed from V and 9 bases from J, the gap between germline ends came to 6 bases.

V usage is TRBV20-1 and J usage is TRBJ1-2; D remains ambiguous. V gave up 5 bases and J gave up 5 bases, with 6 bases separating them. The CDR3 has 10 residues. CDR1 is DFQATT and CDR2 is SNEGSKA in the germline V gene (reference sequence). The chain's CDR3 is CSAFEYGYTF. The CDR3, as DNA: TGCAGTGCTTTTGAGTATGGCTACACCTTC.

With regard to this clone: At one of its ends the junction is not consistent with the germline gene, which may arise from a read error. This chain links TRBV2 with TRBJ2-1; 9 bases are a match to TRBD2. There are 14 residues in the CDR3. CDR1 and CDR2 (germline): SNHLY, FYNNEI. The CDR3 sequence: CVSSAGLAPSGQFF. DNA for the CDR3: TGTGTCAGCAGTGCGGGACTAGCCCCTTCTGGGCAGTTCTTC.

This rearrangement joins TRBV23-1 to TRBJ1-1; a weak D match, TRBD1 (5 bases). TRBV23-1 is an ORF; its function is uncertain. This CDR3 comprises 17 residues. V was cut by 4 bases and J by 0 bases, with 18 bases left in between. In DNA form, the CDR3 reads TGCGCCAGCAGTCCGAACAGGCCCGCTCGATTGAACACTGAAGCTTTCTTT. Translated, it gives CASSPNRPARLNTEAFF.

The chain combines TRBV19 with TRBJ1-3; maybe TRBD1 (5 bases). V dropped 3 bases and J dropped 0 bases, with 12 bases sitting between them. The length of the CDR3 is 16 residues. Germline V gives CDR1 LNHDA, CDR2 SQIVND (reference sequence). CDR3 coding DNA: TGTGCCAGTAGTATTGGTCAGGGCTACTCTGGAAACACCATATATTTT. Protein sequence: CASSIGQGYSGNTIYF.

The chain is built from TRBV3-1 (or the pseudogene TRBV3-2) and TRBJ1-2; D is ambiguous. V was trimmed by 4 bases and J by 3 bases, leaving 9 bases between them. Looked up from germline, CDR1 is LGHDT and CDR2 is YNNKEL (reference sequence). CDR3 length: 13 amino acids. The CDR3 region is CASSLNRDYGYTF. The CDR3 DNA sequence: TGTGCCAGCAGCCTCAATCGGGACTATGGCTACACCTTC.

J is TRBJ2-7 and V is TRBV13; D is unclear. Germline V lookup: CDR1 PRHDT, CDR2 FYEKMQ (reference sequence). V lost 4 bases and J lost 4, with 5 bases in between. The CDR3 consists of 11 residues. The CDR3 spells CASSYNYEQYF. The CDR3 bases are TGTGCCAGCAGCTATAATTACGAGCAGTACTTC.

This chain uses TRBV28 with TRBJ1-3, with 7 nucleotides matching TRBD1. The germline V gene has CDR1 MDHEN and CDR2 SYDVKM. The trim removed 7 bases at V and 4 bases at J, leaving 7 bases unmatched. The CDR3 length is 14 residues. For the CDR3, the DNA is TGTGCCAGCACCGTTATGGGACAGGGAAACACCATATATTTT. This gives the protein CASTVMGQGNTIYF.

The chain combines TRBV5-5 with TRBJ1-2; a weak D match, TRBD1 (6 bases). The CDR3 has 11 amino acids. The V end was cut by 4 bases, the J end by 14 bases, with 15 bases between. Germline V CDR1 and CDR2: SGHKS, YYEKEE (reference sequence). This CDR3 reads CASSEQGGSTF. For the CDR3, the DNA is TGTGCCAGCAGCGAACAGGGAGGCAGTACCTTC.